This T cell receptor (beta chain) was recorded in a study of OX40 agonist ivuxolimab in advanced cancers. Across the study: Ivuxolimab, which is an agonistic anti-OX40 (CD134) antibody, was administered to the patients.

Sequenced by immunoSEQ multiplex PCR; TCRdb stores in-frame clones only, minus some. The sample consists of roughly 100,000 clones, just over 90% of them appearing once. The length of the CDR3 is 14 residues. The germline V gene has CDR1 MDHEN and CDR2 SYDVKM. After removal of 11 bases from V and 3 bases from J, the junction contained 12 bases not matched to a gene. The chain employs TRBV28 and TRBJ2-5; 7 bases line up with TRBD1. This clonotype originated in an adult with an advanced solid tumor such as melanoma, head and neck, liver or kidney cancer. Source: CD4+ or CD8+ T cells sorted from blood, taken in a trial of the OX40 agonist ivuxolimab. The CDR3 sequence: CAFSGTAEKETQYF. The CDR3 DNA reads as TGTGCCTTTTCCGGGACAGCAGAAAAAGAGACCCAGTACTTC. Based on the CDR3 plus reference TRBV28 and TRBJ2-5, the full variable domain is DVKVTQSSRYLVKRTGEKVFLECVQDMDHENMFWYRQDPGLGLRLIYFSYDVKMKEKGDIPEGYSVSREKKERFSLILESASTNQTSMYLCAFSGTAEKETQYFGPGTRLLVL.